The 9 T cell receptor beta chains below were found in one sample sequenced in a study of tumor and adjacent non-tumor tissue in lung cancer. A modified ARM-PCR protocol with three rounds of nested PCR amplified TCRbeta. TCRdb itself ran the multiplex PCR reads through MiXCR, one entry per CDR3 protein. The table shows 130,000 or so distinct CDR3 sequences, with roughly 67% occurring only once. The template was RNA from unsorted bulk tissue. Input material: lung tumor tissue. All receptors come from a man in his thirties or forties with non-small cell lung cancer.

This clonotype has ten or more counts. The gene calls are TRBV20-1 and TRBJ2-3, with D possibly TRBD2 on 6 matching bases. The V end was cut by 0 bases, the J end by 11 bases, with 24 bases between. CDR1 and CDR2 (germline): DFQATT, SNEGSKA (reference sequence). CDR3 length: 16 amino acids. CDR3 loop: CSARDFQRAGDVGQYF. CDR3 in DNA: TGCAGTGCTAGAGATTTCCAGCGGGCTGGCGATGTGGGGCAGTATTTT.

The rearrangement links TRBV30 to TRBJ2-3; 8 nucleotides agree with TRBD2. Unmatched junction bases numbered 9, after V lost 3 bases and J lost 4 bases. Germline CDR1 reads GTSNPN; CDR2 reads SVGIG (reference sequence). The CDR3 length is 15 residues. The CDR3 loop is CAWSPTGGPADTQYF. Here the CDR3 DNA reads TGTGCCTGGAGCCCTACGGGGGGGCCGGCAGATACGCAGTATTTT.

V and J are TRBV4-2 and TRBJ2-1; the D gene is possibly TRBD2 (6 bases). The CDR3 totals 15 residues. V was pared by 5 bases and J by 3 bases, with 14 bases between. Germline CDR1 reads LGHNA; CDR2 reads YNFKEQ. The CDR3 sequence is CASSYLADNYNEQFF. Written as DNA, the CDR3 is TGTGCCAGCAGCTACTTAGCGGATAACTACAATGAGCAGTTCTTC.

This chain joins TRBV5-6 and TRBJ2-7; 9 positions match TRBD2. The CDR3 covers 15 residues. Per the germline V gene, CDR1 is SGHDT and CDR2 is YYEEEE. The trim removed 4 bases at V and 2 bases at J, leaving 7 bases unmatched. The CDR3 sequence is CASSPGLARPYEQYF. The CDR3 nucleotides read TGTGCCAGCAGCCCCGGACTAGCGAGGCCCTACGAGCAGTACTTC. Together with reference TRBV5-6 and TRBJ2-7, the CDR3 gives the full variable domain: DAGVTQSPTHLIKTRGQQVTLRCSPKSGHDTVSWYQQALGQGPQFIFQYYEEEERQRGNFPDRFSGHQFPNYSSELNVNALLLGDSALYLCASSPGLARPYEQYFGPGTRLTVT.

The gene calls are TRBV20-1 and TRBJ2-2; 8 bases are shared with TRBD2. The germline gives CDR1 DFQATT, CDR2 SNEGSKA (reference sequence). Unmatched junction bases numbered 11, after V lost 0 bases and J lost 5 bases. The CDR3 has 17 residues. CDR3 sequence: CSARDDVRGGLTGELFF. CDR3 nucleotides: TGCAGTGCTAGAGATGACGTACGGGGGGGCCTGACCGGGGAGCTGTTTTTT.

This clonotype appeared a single time. A much larger clonotype is one base distant, so this may be a read error. This chain connects TRBV4-3 to TRBJ2-2; 7 positions match TRBD1. Germline V gene data show CDR1 as LGHNA and CDR2 as YSLEER. The CDR3 is made up of 19 amino acids. Trimming removed 3 bases from V and 3 bases from J; junction bases left unmatched: 16. The CDR3: CASSQWVARGLGDTGELFF. Here the CDR3 DNA reads TGCGCCAGCAGCCAGTGGGTAGCGAGGGGGCTTGGAGACACCGGGGAGCTGTTTTTT.

This clonotype appeared many times. The gene calls are TRBV6-2 or TRBV6-3 and TRBJ1-2; 10 bases align to TRBD1. The CDR3 is made up of 16 amino acids. The junction had 10 bases not matched to a gene; V was cut back by 5 bases and J by 4 bases. Germline assignment: CDR1 MNHEY and CDR2 SVGEGT. The CDR3 DNA reads TGTGCCAGCAGTGATCCCGGGACAGGGGTTGGCTATGGCTACACCTTC. This codes for CASSDPGTGVGYGYTF.

About this clonotype itself: One end of the junction fails to match germline, which may point to a read error. The rearrangement uses TRBV6-5 and TRBJ2-1; TRBD1 is a possible D gene (6 bases). Germline V gene sequence: CDR1 MNHEY, CDR2 SVGAGI. The CDR3 is 14 residues long. CDR3 amino acids: CASAYDTRGDELFF. CDR3 DNA: TGTGCCAGCGCCTACGATACCAGGGGCGATGAGCTGTTCTTC.

Comments on this clonotype: Because the CDR3 is missing its conserved closing phenylalanine or tryptophan, this is likely a read error. This chain joins TRBV5-6 and TRBJ1-6; 7 bases agree with TRBD1. Germline V CDR1 and CDR2: SGHDT, YYEEEE. With 7 bases clipped from V and 6 bases from J, the junction kept 10 bases outside the gene matches. This CDR3 comprises 15 residues. The CDR3 region has the DNA TGTGCCAGCCGTCGGGACAGAAATTTTAATTCACCCCTCCACCTT. Translated, it gives CASRRDRNFNSPLHL.